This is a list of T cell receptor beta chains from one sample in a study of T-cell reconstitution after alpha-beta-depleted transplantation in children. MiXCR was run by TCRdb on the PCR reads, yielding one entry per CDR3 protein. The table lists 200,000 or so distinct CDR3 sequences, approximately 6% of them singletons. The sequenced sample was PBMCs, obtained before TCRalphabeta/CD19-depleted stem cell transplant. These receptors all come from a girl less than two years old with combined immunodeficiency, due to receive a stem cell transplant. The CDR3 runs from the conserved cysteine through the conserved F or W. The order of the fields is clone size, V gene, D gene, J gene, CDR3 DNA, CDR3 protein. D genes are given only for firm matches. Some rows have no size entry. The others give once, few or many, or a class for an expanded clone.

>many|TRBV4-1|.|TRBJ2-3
TGCGCCAGCAGCGCCCTGGGGAATACGCAGTATTTT
CASSALGNTQYF
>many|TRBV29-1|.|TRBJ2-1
TGCAGCGTTCCCAATCTCCCCAGCGCCGCAAGGAAGATCTCCTACAATGAGCAGTTCTTC
CSVPNLPSAARKISYNEQFF
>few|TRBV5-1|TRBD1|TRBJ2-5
TGCGCCAGCAGCTTGGCCGGAGGACAGGGGGCGATCGAGACCCAGTACTTC
CASSLAGGQGAIETQYF
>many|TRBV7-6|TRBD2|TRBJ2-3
TGTGCCAGCAGAAAGACTAGCGGGGGGTCAGATACGCAGTATTTT
CASRKTSGGSDTQYF
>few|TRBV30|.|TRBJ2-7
TGTGCCTGCTCGGCAGGGGCGAATAAGGAAACCTACGAGCAGTACTTC
CACSAGANKETYEQYF
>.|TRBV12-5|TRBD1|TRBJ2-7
TGTGCTAGTGGCCGGACAGGGGGCGAAAGCGAGCAGTACTTC
CASGRTGGESEQYF
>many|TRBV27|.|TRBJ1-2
TGTGCCAGCAAGTCTGCAGGTTTCTATGGCTACACCTTC
CASKSAGFYGYTF
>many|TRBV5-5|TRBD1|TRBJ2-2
TGTGCCAGCAGCTTGGGCCAGGGGGCGGACGGGGAGCTGTTTTTT
CASSLGQGADGELFF
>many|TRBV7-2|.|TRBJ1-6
TGTGCCAGCAGCTCCACAGGAGGGGGATCACCCCTCCACTTT
CASSSTGGGSPLHF
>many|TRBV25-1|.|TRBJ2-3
TGTGCCAGCAGTGAATATTTCGGGGGAACCAATACGCAGTATTTT
CASSEYFGGTNTQYF
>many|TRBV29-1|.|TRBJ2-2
TGCAGCGTTGAACATACAGGCCAAACCACCGGGGAGCTGTTTTTT
CSVEHTGQTTGELFF
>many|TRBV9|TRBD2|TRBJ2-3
TGTGCCAGCAGCACCAGCGGGGGGTCTCGAGATACGCAGTATTTT
CASSTSGGSRDTQYF
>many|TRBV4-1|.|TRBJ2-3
TGCGCCAGCAGCCAAGTTCTGGGGATGGACACAGATACGCAGTATTTT
CASSQVLGMDTDTQYF
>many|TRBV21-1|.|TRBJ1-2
TGTGCCAGCAGCAAAGATGGGACAGGGGGACTTGGCTACACCTTC
CASSKDGTGGLGYTF
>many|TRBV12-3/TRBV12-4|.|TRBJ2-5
TGTGCCAGCAGTTTGGTTGAGGGTGTACAAGAGACCCAGTACTTC
CASSLVEGVQETQYF
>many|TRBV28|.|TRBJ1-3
TGTGCCAGCAGACCCGGACCCTACTCTGGAAACACCATATATTTT
CASRPGPYSGNTIYF
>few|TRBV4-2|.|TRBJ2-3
TGTGCCAGCAGCGCCTTCACAACAGATACGCAGTATTTT
CASSAFTTDTQYF
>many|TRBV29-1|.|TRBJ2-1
TGCAGCGTTGGGGGAGGTTTCAATGAGCAGTTCTTC
CSVGGGFNEQFF
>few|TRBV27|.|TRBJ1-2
TGTGCCAGCAGTCGACGGCCTAACTATGGCTACACCTTC
CASSRRPNYGYTF
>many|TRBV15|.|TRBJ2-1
TGTGCCACCAGCAGAGATCCCGCCTGGGGGCAGTTCTTC
CATSRDPAWGQFF
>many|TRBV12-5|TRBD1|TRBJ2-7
TGTGCTACAGCTCGGACAGGGGGCGCTCGGCAGTACTTC
CATARTGGARQYF
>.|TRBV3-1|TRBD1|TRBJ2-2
TGTGCCAGCTGCGAAAGTAGAGAGAGGGACAGTACGAACACCGGGGAGCTGTTTTTT
CASCESRERDSTNTGELFF
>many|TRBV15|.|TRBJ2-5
TGTGCCACCGGCAGGGGGGATGAAGAGACCCAGTACTTC
CATGRGDEETQYF
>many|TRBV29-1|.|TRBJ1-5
TGCAGCGCAACCCGCGGGATCAATCAGCCCCAGCATTTT
CSATRGINQPQHF
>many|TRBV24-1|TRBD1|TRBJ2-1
TGTGCCACCAGTGACGGGACAGGGATCGATAACAATGAGCAGTTCTTC
CATSDGTGIDNNEQFF
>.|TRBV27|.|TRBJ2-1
TGTGCCAGCAGTTTACTATGGTACAATGAGCAGTTCTTC
CASSLLWYNEQFF
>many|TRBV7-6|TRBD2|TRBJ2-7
TGTGCCAGCAGCTTGTACGGGACTACCAACGAGCAGTACTTC
CASSLYGTTNEQYF
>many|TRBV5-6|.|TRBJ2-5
TGTGCCAGCAGCTATCTAGGGACAACCAACCAAGAGACCCAGTACTTC
CASSYLGTTNQETQYF
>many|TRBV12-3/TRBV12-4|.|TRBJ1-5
TGTGCCAGCAGTTTAAGGCAGGCGGGGCAGCCCCAGCATTTT
CASSLRQAGQPQHF
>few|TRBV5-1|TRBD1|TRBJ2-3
TGCGCCAGCAGCTTGGGGACAGGGGAGGCAGATACGCAGTATTTT
CASSLGTGEADTQYF
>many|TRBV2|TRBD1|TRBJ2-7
TGTGCCACCTGGACAGGCTCCTACGAGCAGTACTTC
CATWTGSYEQYF